What follows are 28 T cell receptor beta chains derived from one specimen sequenced in a study of OX40 agonist ivuxolimab in advanced cancers. This table comes from immunoSEQ multiplex PCR, and its TCRdb copy is limited to in-frame clones, with some not included. Seen here are roughly 93,000 clones, 91% observed once, and the top ten hold around 1.5%. The sample in question was CD4+ or CD8+ T cells sorted from blood, obtained in a trial of the OX40 agonist ivuxolimab. Source of these receptors: an adult with an advanced solid tumor such as melanoma, head and neck, liver or kidney cancer.

Only a few counts were recorded for this clone. Written as DNA, the CDR3 is TGTGCCAGCAGCCAGACCGGGACTACGTCGGGCACAGATACGCAGTATTTT. Translated: CASSQTGTTSGTDTQYF. The V call is TRBV11-3, the J call TRBJ2-3, with 7 positions matching TRBD2. The junction had 12 bases not matched to a gene; V was cut back by 5 bases and J by 1 base. The CDR3 has 17 residues. The germline gives CDR1 SGHNT, CDR2 YENEEA.

The J gene is TRBJ1-1, the V gene TRBV11-3; D gene uncertain. The CDR3 has 11 amino acids. Germline V lookup: CDR1 SGHNT, CDR2 YENEEA. V was cut by 3 bases and J by 7 bases, with 6 bases left in between. CDR3 in amino acids: CASSLDGEAFF. The CDR3 DNA sequence: TGTGCCAGCAGCTTGGACGGTGAAGCTTTCTTT.

The J gene is TRBJ2-6, the V gene TRBV2; possibly TRBD1 for D (6 bases). Germline-derived CDR1 and CDR2 are SNHLY and FYNNEI. CDR3 length: 18 residues. V dropped 4 bases and J dropped 0 bases, with 16 bases sitting between them. Written as DNA, the CDR3 is TGTGCCAGCAGTGCTCAGGGACATACCCTCTCTGGGGCCAACGTCCTGACTTTC. Protein: CASSAQGHTLSGANVLTF.

The gene calls are TRBV19 and TRBJ2-1; D not certain. From germline, CDR1 is LNHDA and CDR2 SQIVND (reference sequence). Trimming removed 8 bases at V and 8 bases at J, with 16 bases between. The CDR3 loop spans 13 amino acids. CDR3 nucleotides: TGTGCCAGTCAAAAAAGTGAGGCCCATGAGCAGTTCTTC. Its translation: CASQKSEAHEQFF.

The CDR3 DNA is TGCGCCAGCAGTTACGGGGGTTTTCCCTACGAGCAGTACTTC. Protein product: CASSYGGFPYEQYF. The chain is built from TRBV5-1 and TRBJ2-7, with D possibly matching TRBD2 (6 bases). This CDR3 has 14 residues. Germline V gives CDR1 SGHRS, CDR2 YFSETQ. V dropped 5 bases and J dropped 2 bases, with 14 bases sitting between them. Variable domain in full (rest from reference TRBV5-1 and TRBJ2-7): KAGVTQTPRYLIKTRGQQVTLSCSPISGHRSVSWYQQTPGQGLQFLFEYFSETQRNKGNFPGRFSGRQFSNSRSEMNVSTLELGDSALYLCASSYGGFPYEQYFGPGTRLTVT.

This rearrangement joins TRBV5-6 to TRBJ1-2; D uncertain. This CDR3 is 14 amino acids long. With 3 bases removed from V and 2 bases from J, the gap between germline ends came to 11 bases. Germline V gene lookup returns CDR1 SGHDT and CDR2 YYEEEE. In DNA, the CDR3 is TGTGCCAGCAGCTGGAGGGCGGTAAACTATGGCTACACCTTC. It is translated as CASSWRAVNYGYTF.

This sequence joins TRBV18 and TRBJ2-5; 9 bases are a match to TRBD2. Trimming at V came to 1 base and at J to 5 bases, leaving 8 bases not matched to a gene. Germline CDR1 reads KGHSH; CDR2 reads LQKENI. The CDR3 covers 16 residues. The CDR3 is CASSPRGSGSSETQYF. CDR3 sequence (DNA): TGTGCCAGCTCACCACGGGGTAGCGGGAGTTCGGAGACCCAGTACTTC. Drawing the rest from reference TRBV18 and TRBJ2-5, the complete variable domain is NAGVMQNPRHLVRRRGQEARLRCSPMKGHSHVYWYRQLPEEGLKFMVYLQKENIIDESGMPKERFSAEFPKEGPSILRIQQVVRGDSAAYFCASSPRGSGSSETQYFGPGTRLLVL.

V and J are TRBV5-1 and TRBJ2-1; 8 positions agree with TRBD2. Looked up from germline, CDR1 is SGHRS and CDR2 is YFSETQ. This CDR3 is built from 15 residues. V was clipped by 2 bases and J by 7 bases; unmatched bases: 8. The CDR3: CASSFSGTATNEQFF. The CDR3, as DNA: TGCGCCAGCAGCTTTAGCGGGACCGCAACGAATGAGCAGTTCTTC. The full variable domain, in which reference TRBV5-1 and TRBJ2-1 provide the parts outside the CDR3, is KAGVTQTPRYLIKTRGQQVTLSCSPISGHRSVSWYQQTPGQGLQFLFEYFSETQRNKGNFPGRFSGRQFSNSRSEMNVSTLELGDSALYLCASSFSGTATNEQFFGPGTRLTVL.

This clone was seen more than once but under ten times. Other nucleotide sequences in the sample specify the same CDR3. V and J are TRBV20-1 and TRBJ2-1; TRBD2 agrees at 7 bases. The CDR3 spans 11 residues. The V gene's germline CDR1 is DFQATT and CDR2 SNEGSKA (reference sequence). Here the CDR3 reads CSGGGYNEQFF. In DNA, the CDR3 is TGCAGCGGGGGAGGGTACAATGAGCAGTTCTTC.

The rearrangement joins TRBV5-1 to TRBJ2-7; 7 bases fit TRBD2. Unmatched junction bases numbered 10, after V lost 7 bases and J lost 0 bases. The CDR3 extends over 15 amino acids. Germline V gives CDR1 SGHRS, CDR2 YFSETQ. In DNA, the CDR3 is TGCGCCAGCGGTCCGCCCGGGAGGAGCTCCTACGAGCAGTACTTC. It encodes CASGPPGRSSYEQYF.

The CDR3 sequence: CASSIQAGRTNEKLFF. The DNA for the CDR3 is TGTGCCAGTAGTATCCAGGCAGGGCGAACTAATGAAAAACTGTTTTTT. The chain employs TRBV19 and TRBJ1-4; D is perhaps TRBD1 (5 bases). Germline CDR1 LNHDA, CDR2 SQIVND (reference sequence). This CDR3 has 16 amino acids. V was shortened by 3 bases and J by 1 base, with 12 bases between the two germline ends. The full variable domain, rest sourced from reference TRBV19 and TRBJ1-4, is DGGITQSPKYLFRKEGQNVTLSCEQNLNHDAMYWYRQDPGQGLRLIYYSQIVNDFQKGDIAEGYSVSREKKESFPLTVTSAQKNPTAFYLCASSIQAGRTNEKLFFGSGTQLSVL.

Details on this clone: Mismatch with germline at one junction end may stem from a read error. The V and J genes are TRBV18 and TRBJ2-7; 7 nucleotides line up with TRBD2. The V gene's germline CDR1 is KGHSH and CDR2 LQKENI. The CDR3 runs to 14 residues. The CDR3 DNA follows: TGTGCCAGCTCACCACCGGGGGGGTCCTCCGAGCAGTACTTC. Translated, it gives CASSPPGGSSEQYF.

This chain uses TRBV5-3 with TRBJ1-2; no reliable D call. TRBV5-3 is an ORF; its function is uncertain. Trimming removed 9 bases at V and 0 bases at J, with 3 bases between. The CDR3 length is 10 residues. CDR3: CANTNYGYTF. In DNA, the CDR3 is TGTGCCAACACTAACTATGGCTACACCTTC.

J is TRBJ1-3 and V is TRBV7-2; D is unclear. The CDR3 is 12 residues long. Deletions cut 5 bases from V and 4 bases from J, with 6 bases between. Germline CDR1 SGHTA, CDR2 FQGNSA. CDR3 sequence (DNA): TGTGCCAGCAGCCCCACAGGAAACACCATATATTTT. Translation: CASSPTGNTIYF. The full variable domain, its missing parts supplied by reference TRBV7-2 and TRBJ1-3, is GAGVSQSPSNKVTEKGKDVELRCDPISGHTALYWYRQSLGQGLEFLIYFQGNSAPDKSGLPSDRFSAERTGGSVSTLTIQRTQQEDSAVYLCASSPTGNTIYFGEGSWLTVV.

V gene TRBV18 combines with J gene TRBJ2-7, with TRBD1 matching over 8 bases. Germline V lookup: CDR1 KGHSH, CDR2 LQKENI. The CDR3 is 15 residues long. J lost 0 bases, V lost 6 bases, and 7 bases had no gene match. CDR3 bases: TGTGCCAGCTCCCCTCAACAGGGGGGCTCCTACGAGCAGTACTTC. It specifies CASSPQQGGSYEQYF.

The count of this clone is one. The V and J genes are TRBV19 and TRBJ2-7; D gene uncertain. The CDR3 consists of 10 residues. V lost 6 bases, J lost 9 bases, and 9 bases lay in between. Per germline, CDR1 LNHDA and CDR2 SQIVND (reference sequence). CDR3 loop: CASRPPGQYF. The CDR3 region has the DNA TGTGCCAGTAGACCGCCGGGGCAGTACTTC.

This clone was observed a single time. The rearrangement links TRBV9 to TRBJ1-3; D is possibly TRBD1 (5 bases). The germline V gene has CDR1 SGDLS and CDR2 YYNGEE. CDR3 size: 15 residues. Trimming cost V 0 bases and J 3 bases, with 10 bases left between them. As DNA, the CDR3 is TGTGCCAGCAGCGTAGGCGGGACGAGTGGAAACACCATATATTTT. Translated: CASSVGGTSGNTIYF.

CDR3: CASSPTTGGSTDTQYF. Here the CDR3 DNA reads TGTGCCAGCTCACCAACCACAGGGGGAAGCACAGATACGCAGTATTTT. V is TRBV18 and J is TRBJ2-3; 8 bases fit TRBD1. The germline V gene encodes CDR1 KGHSH and CDR2 LQKENI. Trimming removed 2 bases from V and 0 bases from J; junction bases left unmatched: 4. This CDR3 is built from 16 residues. Together with reference TRBV18 and TRBJ2-3, the CDR3 gives the full variable domain: NAGVMQNPRHLVRRRGQEARLRCSPMKGHSHVYWYRQLPEEGLKFMVYLQKENIIDESGMPKERFSAEFPKEGPSILRIQQVVRGDSAAYFCASSPTTGGSTDTQYFGPGTRLTVL.

The table lists this clone with a few counts. The gene calls are TRBV9 and TRBJ2-1; 7 nucleotides align to TRBD2. The CDR3 totals 16 residues. Germline V gene lookup returns CDR1 SGDLS and CDR2 YYNGEE. V was pared by 0 bases and J by 3 bases, with 6 bases of the junction left unmatched. CDR3 DNA: TGTGCCAGCAGCGTAGAAGGACGGGGGGTCTACAATGAGCAGTTCTTC. The encoded protein is CASSVEGRGVYNEQFF.

The chain carries TRBV7-2 and TRBJ1-1; D not resolved. Per the germline V gene, CDR1 is SGHTA and CDR2 is FQGNSA. This CDR3 comprises 12 residues. Deletions cut 3 bases from V and 11 bases from J, with 13 bases between. This CDR3 reads CASSFPGIRAFF. The CDR3 DNA is TGTGCCAGCAGCTTCCCGGGGATCCGGGCTTTCTTT.

The chain employs TRBV28 and TRBJ2-3; D is uncertain. This CDR3 is built from 12 residues. V was pared by 11 bases and J by 0 bases, with 9 bases between. CDR1 is MDHEN, CDR2 SYDVKM, per germline. Here the CDR3 DNA reads TGTGCCTTGGGCTCTAGCACAGATACGCAGTATTTT. Translation gives CALGSSTDTQYF.

The J gene is TRBJ2-1, the V gene TRBV6-5; 7 nucleotides align to TRBD2. V shed 5 bases and J 1 base; nucleotides not matched to a gene: 5. The CDR3 covers 15 residues. Germline V CDR1 and CDR2: MNHEY, SVGAGI. As DNA, the CDR3 is TGTGCCAGCAGTCGCCTAGCGGAATCCTACAATGAGCAGTTCTTC. Translation gives CASSRLAESYNEQFF.

This sequence joins TRBV6-6 and TRBJ2-7; D is unresolved. The CDR3 totals 11 residues. Deletions cut 7 bases from V and 3 bases from J, with 7 bases between. Germline assignment: CDR1 MNHNY and CDR2 SVGAGI (reference sequence). The CDR3 DNA reads as TGTGCCAGCACCAACTACTACGAGCAGTACTTC. Translating it yields CASTNYYEQYF.

The rearrangement links TRBV18 to TRBJ2-5; D is uncertain. V gave up 3 bases and J gave up 2 bases, with 7 bases separating them. The CDR3 is 13 residues long. Per the germline V gene, CDR1 is KGHSH and CDR2 is LQKENI. The CDR3 bases are TGTGCCAGCTCACCGCCAGGACAAGAGACCCAGTACTTC. It yields the protein CASSPPGQETQYF.

This chain connects TRBV2 to TRBJ1-2, with D unclear. Germline CDR1 is SNHLY and CDR2 is FYNNEI. The CDR3 is 13 residues long. Trimming cost V 7 bases and J 6 bases, with 15 bases left between them. This CDR3 is CASITTYRNGYTF. DNA for the CDR3: TGTGCCAGCATTACAACCTACCGAAATGGCTACACCTTC.

This clone was picked up a small number of times. J is TRBJ1-2 and V is TRBV20-1; D is undetermined. The germline V gene encodes CDR1 DFQATT and CDR2 SNEGSKA (reference sequence). V lost 3 bases, J lost 8 bases, and 10 bases lay in between. CDR3 length equals 11 residues. CDR3 sequence reads: CSASPLGGYTF. The CDR3 DNA reads as TGCAGTGCTAGCCCCCTAGGGGGCTACACCTTC.

V is TRBV5-1 and J is TRBJ2-3; 7 nucleotides line up with TRBD1. The junction had 3 bases not matched to a gene; V was cut back by 4 bases and J by 4 bases. CDR1 SGHRS and CDR2 YFSETQ come from the germline V gene. The CDR3 sequence is 13 residues long. CDR3 in DNA: TGCGCCAGCAGCACAGGGACAGCAGATACGCAGTATTTT. Translation gives CASSTGTADTQYF.

This chain connects TRBV29-1 to TRBJ2-7; TRBD1 agrees at 12 bases. Germline values: CDR1 SQVTM, CDR2 ANQGSEA. V shed 7 bases, J shed 6 bases, and the junction held 7 bases outside the gene matches. The CDR3 runs 13 residues. CDR3 amino acids: CSAGTGGRGEQYF. In DNA form, the CDR3 reads TGCAGCGCTGGGACAGGGGGCAGGGGCGAGCAGTACTTC.